One and the same sample provided the 6 T cell receptor beta chains below, sequenced in a study of T cells in localized non-small cell lung cancer. TCRdb's copy holds only in-frame clones and misses some; the assay was immunoSEQ multiplex PCR. The sample holds about 40,000 clones, around 87% seen once. The starting material was peripheral blood, obtained before any cancer treatment. Receptors originate from a man aged 18 to 49 with stage I lung adenocarcinoma.

This clone is a singleton in its sample. The J gene is TRBJ2-7, the V gene TRBV6-5; D gene ambiguous. This CDR3 spans 10 amino acids. The V and J ends lost 8 bases and 3 bases respectively, with 5 bases between them. Germline V gene sequence: CDR1 MNHEY, CDR2 SVGAGI. This chain's CDR3 is CASFYYEQYF. The CDR3 DNA follows: TGTGCCAGCTTCTACTACGAGCAGTACTTC.

This clone was recorded once. V is TRBV5-6 and J is TRBJ1-5, with a possible D match to TRBD1 (5 bases). Germline CDR1 and CDR2: SGHDT and YYEEEE. Deletions cut 3 bases from V and 0 bases from J, with 13 bases between. The CDR3 covers 16 residues. CDR3 loop: CASSSGGYYSNQPQHF. The CDR3 DNA reads as TGTGCCAGCAGCTCCGGGGGATACTATAGCAATCAGCCCCAGCATTTT.

The chain employs TRBV6-5 and TRBJ1-2; D not certain. The CDR3 spans 15 residues. Germline V gives CDR1 MNHEY, CDR2 SVGAGI. V lost 4 bases and J lost 4, with 16 bases in between. DNA of the CDR3: TGTGCCAGCAGTTCGAGTGGTCGGTGGGGCTATGGCTACACCTTC. Encoded protein: CASSSSGRWGYGYTF.

This clone has a single count. The V and J genes are TRBV6-5 and TRBJ1-5; a possible D gene is TRBD1 (6 bases). V dropped 6 bases and J dropped 0 bases, with 12 bases sitting between them. CDR3 length: 15 amino acids. Per the germline V gene, CDR1 is MNHEY and CDR2 is SVGAGI. The CDR3 DNA sequence: TGTGCCAGCAGATGGACAGAGTTTAGCAATCAGCCCCAGCATTTT. It encodes CASRWTEFSNQPQHF.

The V call is TRBV30, the J call TRBJ1-2; D possibly corresponds to TRBD1 (6 bases). The CDR3 length is 14 residues. CDR1 GTSNPN and CDR2 SVGIG come from the germline V gene (reference sequence). Trimming took off 2 bases at V and 6 bases at J, with 16 bases between the two ends. CDR3 in DNA: TGTGCCTGGAGTCCCTCGACAGGTTCTCATGGCTACACCTTC. The encoded protein is CAWSPSTGSHGYTF.

The V and J genes are TRBV11-2 and TRBJ2-6; D gene uncertain. The germline CDR1 and CDR2 sequences are SGHAT and FQNNGV. The CDR3 is made up of 13 amino acids. The germline V and J ends were trimmed by 6 bases and 1 base, with 4 bases remaining between them. The CDR3 bases are TGTGCCAGCAGAGGATCTGGGGCCAACGTCCTGACTTTC. Translating it yields CASRGSGANVLTF.